One and the same sample provided the 9 T cell receptor beta chains below, sequenced in a study of CD8+ T cells in alopecia areata. Treatment noted: oral pan-JAK inhibitor, 5-10 mg twice daily. Extraction of RNA preceded its reverse transcription into cDNA, which served as the sequencing template. Data came from immunoSEQ multiplex PCR; TCRdb stores just in-frame clones and leaves some out. Of some 95,000 clones listed, around 44% are singletons. Sequencing used CD8+ T cells sorted from blood, obtained at week 24, from a patient treated with tofacitinib. The source is a human donor with alopecia areata.

V gene TRBV7-2 combines with J gene TRBJ2-3, with 14 positions matching TRBD2. Trimming cost V 5 bases and J 3 bases; bases outside gene matches: 4. This CDR3 contains 16 residues. The germline V gene encodes CDR1 SGHTA and CDR2 FQGNSA. CDR3 DNA: TGTGCCAGCAGCACCTGGACTAGCGGGAGGACAGATACGCAGTATTTT. This sequence encodes CASSTWTSGRTDTQYF.

The rearrangement uses TRBV7-9 and TRBJ2-1, with a possible D match to TRBD1 (5 bases). Trimming removed 3 bases at V and 5 bases at J, with 8 bases between. This CDR3 is built from 13 residues. Germline V gene data show CDR1 as SEHNR and CDR2 as FQNEAQ (reference sequence). CDR3 residues: CASSFQTDNEQFF. For the CDR3, the DNA is TGTGCCAGCAGCTTCCAGACAGACAATGAGCAGTTCTTC.

This clone was counted a few times. A junction boundary mismatches the germline segment, possibly from a read error. This chain links TRBV29-1 with TRBJ2-2, with D perhaps matching TRBD1 (5 bases). This CDR3 comprises 15 residues. The germline gives CDR1 SQVTM, CDR2 ANQGSEA. The CDR3 protein is CSVEGADRNTGELFF. The CDR3 nucleotides read TGCAGCGTCGAAGGGGCAGACAGAAACACCGGGGAGCTGTTTTTT.

CDR3 DNA: TGTGCCAGCAGCCCTAGGGGGCTAGTAAACGAGCAGTACTTC. Encoded protein: CASSPRGLVNEQYF. The gene calls are TRBV7-9 and TRBJ2-7; 7 bases line up with TRBD1. Trimming at V came to 5 bases and at J to 5 bases, leaving 9 bases not matched to a gene. The CDR3 is 14 residues long. Germline V gives CDR1 SEHNR, CDR2 FQNEAQ (reference sequence).

This clone was recorded only once. This chain connects TRBV30 to TRBJ2-6; the D gene is possibly TRBD2 (6 bases). Trimming left V 3 bases short and J 2 bases short, with 8 bases between. Germline-derived CDR1 and CDR2 are GTSNPN and SVGIG (reference sequence). The CDR3 has 14 amino acids. CDR3: CAWRLAPGANVLTF. The CDR3 DNA reads as TGTGCCTGGAGACTAGCTCCTGGGGCCAACGTCCTGACTTTC.

The gene calls are TRBV20-1 and TRBJ1-2, with D possibly matching TRBD1 (5 bases). Looked up from germline, CDR1 is DFQATT and CDR2 is SNEGSKA (reference sequence). The V end lost 5 bases, the J end lost 4 bases, and 8 bases lay between the germline ends. This CDR3 has 11 amino acids. The CDR3 DNA sequence: TGCAGTGCTCGAGGGGTCTATGGCTACACCTTC. This translates into CSARGVYGYTF.

The chain recombines TRBV2 with TRBJ1-5; no reliable D call. The ends were cut back, 7 bases at V and 1 base at J, with 11 bases in the middle. CDR1 and CDR2 (germline): SNHLY, FYNNEI. This CDR3 contains 14 residues. CDR3 DNA sequence: TGTGCCAGCAATGAGGACGACAGCAATCAGCCCCAGCATTTT. This encodes CASNEDDSNQPQHF.

The J gene is TRBJ2-1, the V gene TRBV4-1; no clear D gene. V was cut by 3 bases and J by 6 bases, with 12 bases left in between. The CDR3 covers 14 residues. Germline V gene sequence: CDR1 MGHRA, CDR2 YSYEKL. CDR3 residues: CASSQERFRNEQFF. DNA of the CDR3: TGCGCCAGCAGCCAGGAAAGATTCCGCAATGAGCAGTTCTTC.

This clone turned up a few times. The rearrangement links TRBV2 to TRBJ1-1; no clear D gene. The CDR3 loop spans 13 amino acids. The V and J ends lost 5 bases and 2 bases respectively, with 9 bases between them. Germline CDR1 reads SNHLY; CDR2 reads FYNNEI. The CDR3 here is CASSLLGNTEAFF. The CDR3 DNA reads as TGTGCCAGCAGTTTGTTAGGAAACACTGAAGCTTTCTTT.